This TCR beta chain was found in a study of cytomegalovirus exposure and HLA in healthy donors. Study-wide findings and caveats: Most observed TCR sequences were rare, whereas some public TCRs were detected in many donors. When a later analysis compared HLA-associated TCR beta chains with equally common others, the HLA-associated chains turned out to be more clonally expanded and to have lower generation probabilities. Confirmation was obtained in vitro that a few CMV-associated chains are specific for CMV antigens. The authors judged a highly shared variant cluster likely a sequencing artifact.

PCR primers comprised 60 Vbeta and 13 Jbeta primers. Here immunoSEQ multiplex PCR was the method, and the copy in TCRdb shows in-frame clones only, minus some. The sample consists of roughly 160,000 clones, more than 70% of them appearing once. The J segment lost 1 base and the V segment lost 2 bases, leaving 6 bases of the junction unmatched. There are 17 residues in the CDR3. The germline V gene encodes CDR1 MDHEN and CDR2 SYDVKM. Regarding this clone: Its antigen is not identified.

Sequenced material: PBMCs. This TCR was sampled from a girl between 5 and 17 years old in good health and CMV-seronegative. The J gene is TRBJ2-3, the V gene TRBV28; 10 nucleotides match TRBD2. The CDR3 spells CASSLNTLAGRTDTQYF. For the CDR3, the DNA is TGTGCCAGCAGTTTAAACACACTAGCGGGGCGCACAGATACGCAGTATTTT.